Listed here are 27 T cell receptor beta chains from one sample, sequenced in a study of blood T cell repertoires in COVID-19. Clones were read by immunoSEQ multiplex PCR, and TCRdb kept only the in-frame ones, dropping some. The sample lists hundreds of thousands of clones, roughly 89% occurring once. The sequenced sample was peripheral blood. These receptors were taken from a woman aged 25-40 years with active or convalescent COVID-19.

The gene calls are TRBV27 and TRBJ1-6; TRBD1 aligns across 9 bases. Germline V gene sequence: CDR1 MNHEY, CDR2 SMNVEV (reference sequence). V gave up 5 bases and J gave up 7 bases; unmatched junction bases: 9. The CDR3 runs 16 residues. CDR3 bases: TGTGCCAGCAGTACGCGGACAGGGGTGCACAATTCACCCCTCCACTTT. This translates into CASSTRTGVHNSPLHF.

J is TRBJ2-7 and V is TRBV7-9; the match to TRBD1 covers 7 bases. Germline CDR1 reads SEHNR; CDR2 reads FQNEAQ (reference sequence). V dropped 5 bases and J dropped 5; count of bases not matched to a gene: 15. The CDR3 contains 16 residues. The CDR3 DNA reads TGTGCCAGCAGCCCCAACCCCCCGGGACAGATAAACGAGCAGTACTTC. Translating it yields CASSPNPPGQINEQYF.

The chain has TRBV6-6 and TRBJ2-7; 10 nucleotides line up with TRBD1. This CDR3 is 17 amino acids long. V lost 5 bases, J lost 4 bases, and 14 bases stayed unmatched. The germline gives CDR1 MNHNY, CDR2 SVGAGI (reference sequence). CDR3 amino acids: CASSPTPGTGENYEQYF. The CDR3 DNA sequence: TGTGCCAGCAGTCCAACCCCAGGGACAGGGGAAAATTACGAGCAGTACTTC.

A word on this clone: Relative to the germline gene, one junction end is altered; a read error may explain this. The CDR3 bases are TGTGCCAGCAGCCTAGGACTAGCGGGGGCCTCCTACGAGCAGTACTTC. Translated, it gives CASSLGLAGASYEQYF. The chain couples TRBV13 to TRBJ2-7, with TRBD2 matching 13 bases. Germline V gene data show CDR1 as PRHDT and CDR2 as FYEKMQ (reference sequence). CDR3 length: 16 residues.

The chain uses TRBV3-1 (or the pseudogene TRBV3-2) and TRBJ2-3; TRBD1 is a possible D gene (6 bases). Trimming shortened V by 5 bases and J by 4 bases, and 16 bases separated the two germline ends. CDR1 is LGHDT and CDR2 is YNNKEL in the germline V gene (reference sequence). This CDR3 contains 15 residues. The CDR3 sequence: CASSSIQGRPDTQYF. CDR3 bases: TGTGCCAGCAGCTCAATACAGGGACGCCCAGATACGCAGTATTTT.

The chain links TRBV10-3 to TRBJ1-5, with TRBD1 matching 7 bases. Unmatched junction bases numbered 4, after V lost 2 bases and J lost 3 bases. CDR3 length: 15 amino acids. Germline CDR1 and CDR2: ENHRY and SYGVKD. The CDR3 DNA reads TGTGCCATCAGTGAGAACGACAGGGTCAATCAGCCCCAGCATTTT. It yields the protein CAISENDRVNQPQHF.

In this sample, this clone turned up a few times. The rearrangement uses TRBV18 and TRBJ1-2; the D is unclear. V gave up 3 bases and J gave up 3 bases, with 11 bases separating them. This CDR3 contains 14 residues. Germline V gene lookup returns CDR1 KGHSH and CDR2 LQKENI. The CDR3 sequence: CASSPEGLDYGYTF. CDR3 sequence (DNA): TGTGCCAGCTCACCTGAGGGCCTAGACTATGGCTACACCTTC.

V gene TRBV19 combines with J gene TRBJ2-2; TRBD1 matches 8 bases. Germline CDR1 LNHDA, CDR2 SQIVND (reference sequence). Losses at the gene ends were 5 bases for V and 3 bases for J; bases not matched to a gene: 5. The CDR3 runs to 15 residues. The DNA for the CDR3 is TGTGCCAGTAGTTCTGGACAGGGATACACCGGGGAGCTGTTTTTT. Its protein product is CASSSGQGYTGELFF.

V usage is TRBV6-5 and J usage is TRBJ2-2; the match to TRBD1 covers 7 bases. CDR1 and CDR2 from the germline V gene are MNHEY and SVGAGI. Trimming took 3 bases from V and 7 from J; bases not matched to a gene: 5. CDR3 length: 14 amino acids. The CDR3 DNA is TGTGCCAGCAGTTATCATCGGGACAGCGGGGAGCTGTTTTTT. Translation gives CASSYHRDSGELFF.

The chain carries TRBV13 and TRBJ2-2, with TRBD1 matching 8 bases. The CDR3 consists of 13 residues. V was pared by 8 bases and J by 1 base, with 0 bases of the junction left unmatched. Germline CDR1 PRHDT, CDR2 FYEKMQ (reference sequence). CDR3 region: CASGTGNTGELFF. The CDR3 DNA is TGTGCCAGCGGGACAGGGAACACCGGGGAGCTGTTTTTT.

In this sample, this clone turned up a few times. The chain carries TRBV23-1 and TRBJ1-4; D gene uncertain. TRBV23-1 is sorted into the ORF group, with uncertain function. CDR3 length: 16 amino acids. The V gene lost 4 bases and the J gene lost 8 bases, with 20 bases spanning the gap. The CDR3: CASSPKVRGQCEKLFF. The DNA for the CDR3 is TGCGCCAGCAGTCCAAAGGTAAGAGGGCAGTGCGAAAAACTGTTTTTT.

This rearrangement joins TRBV19 to TRBJ2-3, with D uncertain. From germline, CDR1 is LNHDA and CDR2 SQIVND (reference sequence). The CDR3 length is 15 residues. The V and J ends lost 2 bases and 2 bases respectively, with 11 bases between them. The CDR3 here is CASSISVISTDTQYF. CDR3 bases: TGTGCCAGTAGTATAAGCGTAATTTCCACAGATACGCAGTATTTT.

Concerning this clone itself: The junction and the germline gene differ at one end; a read error may be behind it. V and J are TRBV5-6 and TRBJ1-4; D ambiguous. The CDR3 contains 12 residues. Germline values: CDR1 SGHDT, CDR2 YYEEEE. The CDR3 DNA sequence: TGTGCCAGCAGCTCTGGACTTTCTTGGCTTGTTTTT. This codes for CASSSGLSWLVF.

This sequence joins TRBV29-1 and TRBJ1-2; D remains unclear. CDR1 is SQVTM and CDR2 is ANQGSEA in the germline V gene. CDR3 size: 13 residues. The germline V and J ends were trimmed by 3 bases and 2 bases, with 10 bases remaining between them. CDR3 DNA sequence: TGCAGCGTTGATTCGAGGGAAAACTATGGCTACACCTTC. Translation gives CSVDSRENYGYTF.

CDR3 bases: TGTGCCACCAGTTCTGGAGACGGCAATCAGCCCCAGCATTTT. Encoded protein: CATSSGDGNQPQHF. The V call is TRBV24-1, the J call TRBJ1-5; D unresolved. Germline CDR1 is KGHDR and CDR2 is SFDVKD. CDR3 size: 14 residues. V was pared by 6 bases and J by 2 bases, with 10 bases between.

The genes are TRBV6-5 and TRBJ1-2; D uncertain. The V and J ends lost 0 bases and 6 bases respectively, with 11 bases between them. The germline CDR1 and CDR2 sequences are MNHEY and SVGAGI. The CDR3 length is 14 residues. In DNA form, the CDR3 reads TGTGCCAGCAGTTACTCGTTATCAGAGGATGGCTACACCTTC. Residues: CASSYSLSEDGYTF.

The gene calls are TRBV5-4 and TRBJ2-3, with 9 bases lining up with TRBD1. This CDR3 comprises 15 residues. V lost 4 bases to trimming and J lost 3 bases; unmatched junction nucleotides: 6. Germline values: CDR1 SGHNT, CDR2 YYREEE (reference sequence). CDR3 residues: CASSLPDRGTDTQYF. CDR3 bases: TGTGCCAGCAGCCTTCCGGACAGGGGAACAGATACGCAGTATTTT.

The genes are TRBV10-3 and TRBJ1-5; 7 nucleotides line up with TRBD1. The ends lost 10 bases at V and 3 bases at J; junction bases unmatched: 6. Germline loops: CDR1 ENHRY, CDR2 SYGVKD. The CDR3 is made up of 13 amino acids. The CDR3 sequence is CASRDRDNQPQHF. DNA of the CDR3: TGTGCCAGCCGAGACAGGGACAATCAGCCCCAGCATTTT.

J is TRBJ2-3 and V is TRBV5-4; possibly TRBD1 for D (5 bases). The ends were cut back, 1 base at V and 0 bases at J, with 9 bases in the middle. The CDR3 extends over 15 amino acids. Per germline, CDR1 SGHNT and CDR2 YYREEE (reference sequence). DNA of the CDR3: TGTGCCAGCAGCTTGCAGGGAATCAGCACAGATACGCAGTATTTT. Residues: CASSLQGISTDTQYF.

The chain uses TRBV3-1 (or the pseudogene TRBV3-2) and TRBJ2-5; 7 bases align to TRBD1. This CDR3 has 14 amino acids. Germline lookup yields CDR1 LGHDT and CDR2 YNNKEL (reference sequence). J lost 3 bases, V lost 1 base, and 2 bases had no gene match. CDR3 protein: CASSQGQGKETQYF. The CDR3 DNA reads as TGTGCCAGCAGCCAAGGACAGGGCAAAGAGACCCAGTACTTC.

V and J are TRBV28 and TRBJ1-3, with D possibly TRBD1 on 6 matching bases. With 4 bases removed from V and 1 base from J, the gap between germline ends came to 11 bases. The CDR3 covers 15 residues. Per the germline V gene, CDR1 is MDHEN and CDR2 is SYDVKM. CDR3 nucleotide sequence: TGTGCCAGCAGTTACCCTCAGGGGTCTGGAAACACCATATATTTT. This encodes CASSYPQGSGNTIYF.

A single count supports this clone. This chain links TRBV7-9 with TRBJ1-1; possibly TRBD1 for D (5 bases). The germline V and J ends were trimmed by 5 bases and 5 bases, with 15 bases remaining between them. CDR3 length: 14 residues. The germline CDR1 and CDR2 sequences are SEHNR and FQNEAQ (reference sequence). The CDR3 is CASSPTPQGTEAFF. The DNA of the CDR3 is TGTGCCAGCAGCCCCACCCCCCAGGGAACTGAAGCTTTCTTT.

This sequence joins TRBV10-3 and TRBJ1-2; D perhaps matches TRBD1 (6 bases). Per the germline V gene, CDR1 is ENHRY and CDR2 is SYGVKD. The CDR3 has 14 residues. The ends were cut back, 7 bases at V and 1 base at J, with 13 bases in the middle. The CDR3 is CAIKVGQLNYGYTF. Written as DNA, the CDR3 is TGTGCCATCAAAGTAGGACAGCTTAACTATGGCTACACCTTC.

This chain connects TRBV7-9 to TRBJ2-3; TRBD2 matches at 8 bases. V shed 7 bases, J shed 4 bases, and the junction held 13 bases outside the gene matches. The CDR3 totals 16 residues. Per germline, CDR1 SEHNR and CDR2 FQNEAQ (reference sequence). CDR3 coding DNA: TGTGCCAGCACCCGATGGGGCGGGGGGACCGCAGATACGCAGTATTTT. Encoded protein: CASTRWGGGTADTQYF.

The chain uses TRBV7-2 and TRBJ2-7, with 8 bases aligning to TRBD1. CDR1 and CDR2 from the germline V gene are SGHTA and FQGNSA. V trimming: 1 base; J trimming: 3 bases; junction bases outside the gene matches: 8. There are 16 residues in the CDR3. The CDR3: CASSLGSGQGYYEQYF. Here the CDR3 DNA reads TGTGCCAGCAGCTTAGGGTCCGGACAGGGATACTACGAGCAGTACTTC.

This clone has a single count. The rearrangement uses TRBV6-5 and TRBJ2-4; D gene uncertain. The CDR3 contains 13 residues. The V end was cut by 8 bases, the J end by 0 bases, with 8 bases between. CDR1 and CDR2 from the germline V gene are MNHEY and SVGAGI. The CDR3 spells CASAALAKNIQYF. The CDR3 nucleotides are TGTGCCAGCGCTGCACTAGCCAAAAACATTCAGTACTTC.

The chain carries TRBV2 and TRBJ1-2; possibly TRBD1 for D (5 bases). V lost 2 bases and J 6 bases, leaving 10 bases between the germline ends. Germline values: CDR1 SNHLY, CDR2 FYNNEI. The CDR3 extends over 13 amino acids. The CDR3 coding sequence is TGTGCCAGCAGTGAATCACAGGACCATGGCTACACCTTC. This translates into CASSESQDHGYTF. The full variable domain, in which reference TRBV2 and TRBJ1-2 provide the parts outside the CDR3, is EPEVTQTPSHQVTQMGQEVILRCVPISNHLYFYWYRQILGQKVEFLVSFYNNEISEKSEIFDDQFSVERPDGSNFTLKIRSTKLEDSAMYFCASSESQDHGYTFGSGTRLTVV.